Shown below are 24 T cell receptor beta chains from a single sample sequenced in a study of T cell responses to AZD1222 COVID-19 vaccine. Produced via immunoSEQ multiplex PCR; TCRdb's table is partial and in-frame only. The sample lists around 97,000 clones; about nine tenths were seen once. The sequencing used peripheral blood, collected on day 0 of AZD1222 vaccination. All receptors come from an adult in good health.

The chain has TRBV30 and TRBJ1-5, with D uncertain. CDR1 and CDR2 from the germline V gene are GTSNPN and SVGIG (reference sequence). V lost 1 base to trimming and J lost 4 bases, with 8 bases between them. The CDR3 has 13 residues. CDR3: CAWSAGGNQPQHF. CDR3 bases: TGTGCCTGGAGTGCCGGTGGAAATCAGCCCCAGCATTTT.

This clone came up once. The chain couples TRBV28 to TRBJ1-1; D is perhaps TRBD1 (5 bases). This CDR3 is built from 16 residues. Germline V gene lookup returns CDR1 MDHEN and CDR2 SYDVKM. Trimming removed 8 bases from V and 5 bases from J, with 24 bases in between. The CDR3 spells CASPPSTVGEETEAFF. The DNA for the CDR3 is TGTGCCAGCCCCCCCTCGACAGTGGGGGAGGAAACTGAAGCTTTCTTT.

The V call is TRBV12-3 or TRBV12-4, the J call TRBJ2-7, with D hard to call. The CDR3 extends over 13 amino acids. V was clipped by 3 bases and J by 1 base, with 7 bases between them. The CDR3 bases are TGTGCCAGCAGTTTTCTGGATTCCTACGAGCAGTACTTC. It codes for CASSFLDSYEQYF.

The genes are TRBV5-4 and TRBJ1-4, with 9 positions matching TRBD1. The CDR3 sequence is 16 residues long. Losses at the gene ends were 4 bases for V and 6 bases for J; bases not matched to a gene: 10. Looked up from germline, CDR1 is SGHNT and CDR2 is YYREEE (reference sequence). This CDR3 reads CASSDTGGEHDEKLFF. CDR3 coding DNA: TGTGCCAGCAGCGATACAGGGGGCGAGCATGATGAAAAACTGTTTTTT.

The chain employs TRBV11-2 and TRBJ2-2; D tentatively fits TRBD1 or TRBD2 (5 bases each). The CDR3 loop spans 15 amino acids. Germline CDR1 is SGHAT and CDR2 is FQNNGV. V was cut by 5 bases and J by 4 bases, with 14 bases left in between. Here the CDR3 reads CASSPPRDVTGELFF. CDR3 coding DNA: TGTGCCAGCAGCCCCCCCCGGGACGTCACCGGGGAGCTGTTTTTT. Variable domain in full (rest from reference TRBV11-2 and TRBJ2-2): EAGVAQSPRYKIIEKRQSVAFWCNPISGHATLYWYQQILGQGPKLLIQFQNNGVVDDSQLPKDRFSAERLKGVDSTLKIQPAKLEDSAVYLCASSPPRDVTGELFFGEGSRLTVL.

Here the CDR3 DNA reads TGCGCCAGCAGCTTGAACAGGGGTGCCGGGGAGCTGTTTTTT. It yields the protein CASSLNRGAGELFF. The chain employs TRBV5-1 and TRBJ2-2; TRBD1 matches at 7 bases. The CDR3 totals 14 residues. Germline V gene lookup returns CDR1 SGHRS and CDR2 YFSETQ. The V gene end was trimmed by 1 base and the J gene end by 6 bases; junction bases not matched to a gene: 3.

This chain joins TRBV13 and TRBJ1-3, with unresolved D. This CDR3 is built from 15 residues. CDR1 and CDR2 (germline): PRHDT, FYEKMQ (reference sequence). V lost 2 bases, J lost 3 bases, and 11 bases lay in between. CDR3 region: CASSLISGFGNTIYF. CDR3 in DNA: TGTGCCAGCAGCTTAATATCGGGTTTTGGAAACACCATATATTTT.

The rearrangement links TRBV7-2 to TRBJ1-1, with 7 nucleotides matching TRBD1. Trimming cost V 7 bases and J 4 bases; bases outside gene matches: 6. Germline CDR1 is SGHTA and CDR2 is FQGNSA. CDR3 size: 13 residues. CDR3 sequence: CASKQQGFTEAFF. DNA for the CDR3: TGTGCCAGCAAACAACAGGGGTTCACTGAAGCTTTCTTT.

V and J are TRBV7-4 and TRBJ1-6; D gene unclear. Trimming removed 6 bases from V and 3 bases from J, with 12 bases in between. There are 15 residues in the CDR3. Germline CDR1 and CDR2: SGHVT and SQSDAQ. In nucleotides, the CDR3 is TGTGCCAGCAGTCAAAGGTTCCACTATAATTCACCCCTCCACTTT. Its translation is CASSQRFHYNSPLHF.

V usage is TRBV15 and J usage is TRBJ1-1; D is unclear. The V end lost 1 base, the J end lost 0 bases, and 9 bases lay between the germline ends. This CDR3 contains 15 residues. Germline assignment: CDR1 LNHNV and CDR2 YYDKDF (reference sequence). As DNA, the CDR3 is TGTGCCACCAGCAGAGTTGAGGGAATGAACACTGAAGCTTTCTTT. It yields the protein CATSRVEGMNTEAFF. Filled out from reference TRBV15 and TRBJ1-1, the complete variable domain reads DAMVIQNPRYQVTQFGKPVTLSCSQTLNHNVMYWYQQKSSQAPKLLFHYYDKDFNNEADTPDNFQSRRPNTSFCFLDIRSPGLGDTAMYLCATSRVEGMNTEAFFGQGTRLTVV.

This rearrangement joins TRBV19 to TRBJ2-4; D remains unclear. Looked up from germline, CDR1 is LNHDA and CDR2 is SQIVND (reference sequence). Trimming cost V 8 bases and J 6 bases, with 17 bases left between them. This CDR3 has 14 amino acids. CDR3: CASSLARLVNIQYF. For the CDR3, the DNA is TGTGCCAGTTCACTGGCGCGCCTCGTAAACATTCAGTACTTC.

This rearrangement joins TRBV4-2 to TRBJ2-5; D unresolved. V lost 0 bases and J lost 5, with 7 bases in between. This CDR3 is built from 13 residues. CDR1 is LGHNA and CDR2 is YNFKEQ in the germline V gene. The CDR3 nucleotides are TGTGCCAGCAGCCAAGAGGACCCGGAGACCCAGTACTTC. This translates into CASSQEDPETQYF.

The rearrangement links TRBV12-5 to TRBJ2-3; TRBD2 agrees at 10 bases. J was trimmed by 1 base and V by 7 bases; bases with no gene match: 14. CDR1 and CDR2 (germline): LGHNT, FRNRAP. The CDR3 has 18 amino acids. The CDR3 nucleotides are TGTGCTAGTGCCAGGGCACGTGGTACTAGCGGGGGCACAGATACGCAGTATTTT. Translated, it gives CASARARGTSGGTDTQYF.

The chain has TRBV7-6 and TRBJ2-5, with D perhaps TRBD2 (5 bases). Trimming took 5 bases from V and 5 from J, leaving 18 bases between them. This CDR3 spans 15 amino acids. Germline CDR1 is SGHVS and CDR2 is FNYEAQ. The CDR3 region has the DNA TGTGCCAGCAGCCCACAGACGAGGGTTATGGAGACCCAGTACTTC. It yields the protein CASSPQTRVMETQYF.

Of note for this clone: Additional DNA sequences in this sample encode the identical CDR3. V is TRBV6-1 and J is TRBJ2-3; 12 bases line up with TRBD2. Germline assignment: CDR1 MNHNS and CDR2 SASEGT. With 3 bases clipped from V and 4 bases from J, the junction kept 2 bases outside the gene matches. The CDR3 runs 15 residues. This chain's CDR3 is CASSELAGGPDTQYF. The CDR3 DNA reads TGTGCCAGCAGTGAGCTAGCGGGGGGGCCAGATACGCAGTATTTT.

J is TRBJ1-6 and V is TRBV19; D perhaps matches TRBD1 (5 bases). Trimming left V 3 bases short and J 9 bases short, with 24 bases between. CDR3 length: 18 amino acids. Looked up from germline, CDR1 is LNHDA and CDR2 is SQIVND (reference sequence). The CDR3 spells CASSMRTSLQGVGSPLHF. CDR3 bases: TGTGCCAGTAGTATGCGCACCTCTCTACAAGGGGTGGGTTCACCCCTCCACTTT.

J is TRBJ2-7 and V is TRBV5-4; 8 positions agree with TRBD1. Per the germline V gene, CDR1 is SGHNT and CDR2 is YYREEE (reference sequence). J gave up 6 bases and V 4 bases, and 9 bases lay outside the gene matches. This CDR3 has 14 residues. The CDR3 sequence is CASSPTGGSGEQYF. The DNA for the CDR3 is TGTGCCAGCAGCCCAACAGGGGGGTCAGGCGAGCAGTACTTC.

The chain uses TRBV9 and TRBJ2-2; D might be TRBD1 (6 bases). There are 12 residues in the CDR3. In germline, CDR1 is SGDLS, CDR2 YYNGEE. V shed 3 bases and J shed 7 bases, with 7 bases lying between them. Written as DNA, the CDR3 is TGTGCCAGCAGCGAGACAGGCGGGGAGCTGTTTTTT. Residues: CASSETGGELFF.

V usage is TRBV2 and J usage is TRBJ1-1; D is ambiguous. Germline V CDR1 and CDR2: SNHLY, FYNNEI. The CDR3 totals 11 residues. Trimming shortened V by 4 bases and J by 7 bases, and 7 bases separated the two germline ends. CDR3 in DNA: TGTGCCAGCAGTGGTGCTTATGAAGCTTTCTTT. Amino acids: CASSGAYEAFF.

The V call is TRBV19, the J call TRBJ2-7; D may be TRBD2 (5 bases). Trimming cost V 10 bases and J 5 bases, with 18 bases left between them. Per germline, CDR1 LNHDA and CDR2 SQIVND (reference sequence). CDR3 length: 13 residues. This CDR3 is CATDSGSGNEQYF. In DNA form, the CDR3 reads TGTGCCACCGACTCGGGGAGTGGGAACGAGCAGTACTTC.

The chain couples TRBV4-1 to TRBJ1-5; D possibly corresponds to TRBD1 (6 bases). In germline, CDR1 is MGHRA, CDR2 YSYEKL. This CDR3 has 18 residues. Trimming left V 3 bases short and J 0 bases short, with 18 bases between. This CDR3 is CASSHRGIGGHSNQPQHF. DNA for the CDR3: TGCGCCAGCAGCCATCGCGGGATAGGGGGGCATAGCAATCAGCCCCAGCATTTT.

The chain is built from TRBV7-3 and TRBJ2-7, with TRBD2 as a possible D gene (5 bases). CDR1 and CDR2 from the germline V gene are SGHTA and FQGTGA. V was shortened by 3 bases and J by 6 bases, with 18 bases between the two germline ends. This CDR3 comprises 15 residues. In DNA, the CDR3 is TGTGCCAGCAGCTTTGTCGCGGGTCCCACGGGCGAGCAGTACTTC. Translated, it gives CASSFVAGPTGEQYF.

This chain uses TRBV3-1 (or the pseudogene TRBV3-2) with TRBJ1-3; D is unresolved. V was clipped by 4 bases and J by 8 bases, with 12 bases between them. The CDR3 totals 13 residues. CDR1 is LGHDT, CDR2 YNNKEL, per germline (reference sequence). The CDR3 spells CASSLSQRDTIYF. CDR3 nucleotides: TGTGCCAGCAGCCTATCGCAGAGAGACACCATATATTTT.

This chain links TRBV7-3 with TRBJ1-6; D gene unclear. Germline loops: CDR1 SGHTA, CDR2 FQGTGA. The CDR3 spans 15 residues. V was pared by 2 bases and J by 10 bases, with 15 bases between. CDR3 region: CASSLDGRWASPLHF. In DNA form, the CDR3 reads TGTGCCAGCAGCTTAGACGGAAGATGGGCATCACCCCTCCACTTT.